Reported below is one TCR beta chain. Its antigen remains unidentified. Method: immunoSEQ multiplex PCR; TCRdb's copy keeps in-frame clones and lacks some. This repertoire shows approximately 150,000 clones, more than 90% found once; its top ten account for roughly 1.5%. These data originate in a study of T cell responses to AZD1222 COVID-19 vaccine. Study-wide background: Pooled samples include second doses given at about 4 or 12 weeks.

CDR3 length: 15 residues. Germline assignment: CDR1 SNHLY and CDR2 FYNNEI. V dropped 2 bases and J dropped 1 base, with 11 bases sitting between them. Findings and caveats of the study: Scientists sampled the repertoires only once the peak T cell response had passed.

The sequence was obtained from an adult in good health. The J gene is TRBJ1-2, the V gene TRBV2; perhaps TRBD1 as D (5 bases). The sample consisted of peripheral blood, taken on day 0 of AZD1222 vaccination. Written as DNA, the CDR3 is TGTGCCAGCAGTGAACAAGGGACTCTTAACTATGGCTACACCTTC. Translating gives CASSEQGTLNYGYTF. Based on the CDR3 plus reference TRBV2 and TRBJ1-2, the full variable domain is EPEVTQTPSHQVTQMGQEVILRCVPISNHLYFYWYRQILGQKVEFLVSFYNNEISEKSEIFDDQFSVERPDGSNFTLKIRSTKLEDSAMYFCASSEQGTLNYGYTFGSGTRLTVV.